This entry lists 29 T cell receptor beta chains sequenced from one sample in a study of PD-1 blockade in classical Hodgkin lymphoma. Documented time point: newly diagnosed, previously untreated cHL patient sample. Negative magnetic selection isolated CD4+ T cells from thawed PBMCs. This table comes from immunoSEQ multiplex PCR, and its TCRdb copy is limited to in-frame clones, with some not included. Of tens of thousands of clones in the sample, less than 90% are singletons; the top ten hold 1% to 1.5%. The sequencing input was CD4+ T cells from blood. All receptors derive from a human donor with classical Hodgkin lymphoma.

This clone has just a few counts. This chain links TRBV14 with TRBJ2-2, with 8 positions matching TRBD1. The V gene end was trimmed by 1 base and the J gene end by 3 bases; junction bases not matched to a gene: 1. The CDR3 length is 15 residues. CDR1 and CDR2 (germline): SGHDN, FVKESK. CDR3 loop: CASSQGQGYTGELFF. The CDR3 bases are TGTGCCAGCAGCCAAGGACAGGGGTACACCGGGGAGCTGTTTTTT.

The chain joins TRBV28 to TRBJ1-1; D perhaps matches TRBD1 (6 bases). Trimming removed 11 bases from V and 2 bases from J, with 9 bases in between. Germline CDR1 and CDR2: MDHEN and SYDVKM. The CDR3 loop spans 11 amino acids. CDR3 nucleotides: TGTGCCGTACAGGGAAACACTGAAGCTTTCTTT. Protein product: CAVQGNTEAFF.

The J gene is TRBJ1-2, the V gene TRBV13; D gene uncertain. This CDR3 has 15 residues. V dropped 0 bases and J dropped 4 bases, with 12 bases sitting between them. Germline lookup yields CDR1 PRHDT and CDR2 FYEKMQ (reference sequence). In DNA, the CDR3 is TGTGCCAGCAGCTTAGGAAGTACAGCCCCCTATGGCTACACCTTC. The encoded protein is CASSLGSTAPYGYTF.

The rearrangement links TRBV7-3 to TRBJ2-1; no clear D. V shed 2 bases and J shed 0 bases, with 8 bases lying between them. The CDR3 sequence is 15 residues long. Germline CDR1 SGHTA, CDR2 FQGTGA. The CDR3 protein is CASSLGPDSYNEQFF. Here the CDR3 DNA reads TGTGCCAGCAGCTTAGGACCGGACTCCTACAATGAGCAGTTCTTC.

V gene TRBV10-3 combines with J gene TRBJ1-2; tentatively, D is TRBD1 (5 bases). Per germline, CDR1 ENHRY and CDR2 SYGVKD. The CDR3 runs to 13 residues. V was trimmed by 11 bases and J by 3 bases, leaving 16 bases between them. The CDR3 region is CAGRAGTDYGYTF. The DNA for the CDR3 is TGTGCCGGCCGGGCCGGGACGGACTATGGCTACACCTTC.

J is TRBJ2-2 and V is TRBV5-1; D not resolved. The germline CDR1 and CDR2 sequences are SGHRS and YFSETQ. Trimming removed 5 bases at V and 6 bases at J, with 20 bases between. This CDR3 region has 16 residues. The CDR3 DNA sequence: TGCGCCAGCAGGGTCTCCTCCGGCTTAAATCCCGGGGAGCTGTTTTTT. This sequence encodes CASRVSSGLNPGELFF.

This chain uses TRBV4-1 with TRBJ2-3, with D unclear. This CDR3 spans 14 amino acids. CDR1 MGHRA and CDR2 YSYEKL come from the germline V gene. Trimming left V 4 bases short and J 2 bases short, with 10 bases between. CDR3 amino acids: CASSPQRSTDTQYF. The CDR3 DNA reads TGCGCCAGCAGCCCCCAGCGTTCCACAGATACGCAGTATTTT.

CDR3 sequence (DNA): TGTGCCAGCAGTACGGACAGATATTATAACACTGAAGCTTTCTTT. Translated, it gives CASSTDRYYNTEAFF. The rearrangement uses TRBV27 and TRBJ1-1; tentative D call: TRBD1 (6 bases). From germline, CDR1 is MNHEY and CDR2 SMNVEV (reference sequence). V shed 5 bases and J shed 2 bases, with 15 bases lying between them. CDR3 length: 15 residues.

In this sample, this clone turned up a few times. This sequence joins TRBV5-1 and TRBJ2-1; D remains ambiguous. Germline CDR1 SGHRS, CDR2 YFSETQ. V shed 0 bases and J shed 7 bases, with 8 bases lying between them. This CDR3 spans 13 amino acids. CDR3 DNA sequence: TGCGCCAGCAGCTTGGCACCCGCGAATGAGCAGTTCTTC. This sequence encodes CASSLAPANEQFF.

V is TRBV6-1 and J is TRBJ2-5, with 7 bases aligning to TRBD1. J gave up 6 bases and V 9 bases, and 13 bases lay outside the gene matches. CDR1 MNHNS and CDR2 SASEGT come from the germline V gene. The CDR3 contains 14 residues. CDR3 loop: CASDLLTGAQTQYF. CDR3 nucleotide sequence: TGTGCCAGTGACCTACTCACAGGGGCGCAGACCCAGTACTTC.

The chain recombines TRBV2 with TRBJ1-1, with D unclear. The CDR3 runs to 14 residues. V was shortened by 5 bases and J by 4 bases, with 14 bases between the two germline ends. The germline CDR1 and CDR2 sequences are SNHLY and FYNNEI. In DNA form, the CDR3 reads TGTGCCAGCAGTCCTGGACTGAGTTCCACTGAAGCTTTCTTT. Translating it yields CASSPGLSSTEAFF. The variable domain in full, completed from reference TRBV2 and TRBJ1-1, reads EPEVTQTPSHQVTQMGQEVILRCVPISNHLYFYWYRQILGQKVEFLVSFYNNEISEKSEIFDDQFSVERPDGSNFTLKIRSTKLEDSAMYFCASSPGLSSTEAFFGQGTRLTVV.

The rearrangement links TRBV2 to TRBJ1-2, with D tentatively TRBD1 (5 bases). CDR1 is SNHLY and CDR2 is FYNNEI in the germline V gene. V was pared by 3 bases and J by 3 bases, with 11 bases between. The CDR3 consists of 14 residues. CDR3 sequence (DNA): TGTGCCAGCAGTGATGTAGGGGCGGACTATGGCTACACCTTC. Translating it yields CASSDVGADYGYTF. The whole variable domain, remainder taken from reference TRBV2 and TRBJ1-2, is EPEVTQTPSHQVTQMGQEVILRCVPISNHLYFYWYRQILGQKVEFLVSFYNNEISEKSEIFDDQFSVERPDGSNFTLKIRSTKLEDSAMYFCASSDVGADYGYTFGSGTRLTVV.

The chain couples TRBV2 to TRBJ2-5; 8 bases map to TRBD2. J was trimmed by 5 bases and V by 6 bases; bases with no gene match: 2. The CDR3 covers 12 residues. Germline V lookup: CDR1 SNHLY, CDR2 FYNNEI. In nucleotides, the CDR3 is TGTGCCAGCAGGCGGGAGGCGGAGACCCAGTACTTC. Its protein product is CASRREAETQYF.

The chain carries TRBV6-1 and TRBJ2-3, with TRBD2 identical over 8 bases. The CDR3 loop spans 15 amino acids. The junction had 3 bases not matched to a gene; V was cut back by 3 bases and J by 1 base. CDR1 MNHNS and CDR2 SASEGT come from the germline V gene. CDR3 in amino acids: CASSEGGRRTDTQYF. The CDR3 nucleotides read TGTGCCAGCAGTGAGGGCGGGAGGCGCACAGATACGCAGTATTTT.

J is TRBJ2-5 and V is TRBV4-1; 12 nucleotides agree with TRBD2. Germline V gene lookup returns CDR1 MGHRA and CDR2 YSYEKL. The CDR3 runs 18 residues. J was trimmed by 1 base and V by 5 bases; bases with no gene match: 11. CDR3 bases: TGCGCCAGCAGCATCCGACTAGCGGGAGCGCCCGGCCAAGAGACCCAGTACTTC. Its protein is CASSIRLAGAPGQETQYF.

This clone has only a few counts. This chain joins TRBV6-1 and TRBJ1-5; D is uncertain. The CDR3 is 15 amino acids. Trimming took 4 bases from V and 4 from J, leaving 14 bases between them. Germline V CDR1 and CDR2: MNHNS, SASEGT. CDR3 sequence: CASSVDGRFNQPQHF. CDR3 DNA sequence: TGTGCCAGCAGTGTCGACGGACGATTTAATCAGCCCCAGCATTTT.

The V and J genes are TRBV10-3 and TRBJ2-7; D remains ambiguous. Between the trimmed V and J ends, which lost 0 bases and 7 bases, there was a span of 16 bases. CDR1 is ENHRY and CDR2 is SYGVKD in the germline V gene. The CDR3 runs to 15 residues. CDR3 protein: CAISESVAREREQYF. CDR3 nucleotides: TGTGCCATCAGTGAGTCGGTAGCCCGCGAACGGGAGCAGTACTTC.

The chain uses TRBV29-1 and TRBJ1-1; TRBD1 might be the D (5 bases). Germline loops: CDR1 SQVTM, CDR2 ANQGSEA. V was pared by 7 bases and J by 4 bases, with 13 bases between. The CDR3 loop spans 12 amino acids. CDR3 protein: CSAARGVTEAFF. DNA of the CDR3: TGCAGCGCCGCTCGAGGGGTCACTGAAGCTTTCTTT.

The chain joins TRBV5-4 to TRBJ1-1; no firm D call. Germline CDR1 reads SGHNT; CDR2 reads YYREEE (reference sequence). The CDR3 contains 14 residues. The V end was cut by 5 bases, the J end by 0 bases, with 11 bases between. CDR3 in amino acids: CASRDERLNTEAFF. The CDR3 DNA reads TGTGCCAGCAGAGACGAAAGGCTGAACACTGAAGCTTTCTTT.

J is TRBJ2-1 and V is TRBV6-1; the match to TRBD2 covers 8 bases. The CDR3 extends over 14 amino acids. Germline lookup yields CDR1 MNHNS and CDR2 SASEGT. The J segment lost 14 bases and the V segment lost 9 bases, leaving 18 bases of the junction unmatched. CDR3 nucleotides: TGTGCCAGTTTTAGCGGGATCAATACTCCTCAGAAGTTCTTC. It yields the protein CASFSGINTPQKFF.

The chain employs TRBV6-6 and TRBJ1-1; no definite D call. CDR1 and CDR2 from the germline V gene are MNHNY and SVGAGI (reference sequence). Trimming left V 2 bases short and J 5 bases short, with 3 bases between. CDR3 length: 11 residues. CDR3 coding DNA: TGTGCCAGCAGTTACCGTACTGAAGCTTTCTTT. Amino acids: CASSYRTEAFF.

This CDR3 reads CASSPLSGGGYGYTF. CDR3 nucleotides: TGTGCCAGCTCACCACTCTCAGGGGGGGGCTATGGCTACACCTTC. This chain uses TRBV18 with TRBJ1-2, with TRBD1 matching over 7 bases. From germline, CDR1 is KGHSH and CDR2 LQKENI. The CDR3 runs to 15 residues. V gave up 1 base and J gave up 4 bases; unmatched junction bases: 6.

V and J are TRBV28 and TRBJ2-7; D is uncertain. The CDR3 has 13 residues. The germline V and J ends were trimmed by 2 bases and 7 bases, with 12 bases remaining between them. Germline loops: CDR1 MDHEN, CDR2 SYDVKM. Here the CDR3 reads CASSLPGPGEQYV. The CDR3 DNA follows: TGTGCCAGCAGTTTACCAGGCCCTGGTGAGCAGTACGTC.

This chain uses TRBV29-1 with TRBJ1-1; weak D call: TRBD1 (6 bases). CDR3 size: 13 residues. The V gene lost 6 bases and the J gene lost 0 bases, with 11 bases spanning the gap. CDR1 and CDR2 from the germline V gene are SQVTM and ANQGSEA. CDR3 region: CSVAGHLNTEAFF. In DNA form, the CDR3 reads TGCAGCGTCGCGGGACACTTGAACACTGAAGCTTTCTTT.

V and J are TRBV5-1 and TRBJ1-2; TRBD1 might be the D (6 bases). CDR1 is SGHRS and CDR2 is YFSETQ in the germline V gene. This CDR3 comprises 18 residues. V was clipped by 4 bases and J by 5 bases, with 27 bases between them. The CDR3, as DNA: TGCGCCAGCAGCCCGACTCCTAGGGGGGTAGAAGACCGGTATGGCTACACCTTC. It yields the protein CASSPTPRGVEDRYGYTF.

The rearrangement uses TRBV14 and TRBJ2-3, with TRBD1 matching over 7 bases. The CDR3 has 14 residues. Per germline, CDR1 SGHDN and CDR2 FVKESK. Trimming took 5 bases from V and 4 from J; bases not matched to a gene: 6. The CDR3 sequence: CASSFRQGPDTQYF. The CDR3 DNA sequence: TGTGCCAGCAGCTTTCGACAGGGCCCAGATACGCAGTATTTT. Full variable domain (outside the CDR3, taken from reference TRBV14 and TRBJ2-3): EAGVTQFPSHSVIEKGQTVTLRCDPISGHDNLYWYRRVMGKEIKFLLHFVKESKQDESGMPNNRFLAERTGGTYSTLKVQPAELEDSGVYFCASSFRQGPDTQYFGPGTRLTVL.

The chain has TRBV25-1 and TRBJ1-2; D not resolved. The CDR3 runs 12 residues. In germline, CDR1 is MGHDK, CDR2 SYGVNS. The V end was cut by 2 bases, the J end by 1 base, with 2 bases between. CDR3 residues: CASSESNYGYTF. The CDR3 DNA is TGTGCCAGCAGTGAAAGTAACTATGGCTACACCTTC.

This chain links TRBV10-3 with TRBJ1-1; no reliable D call. There are 12 residues in the CDR3. Trimming shortened V by 7 bases and J by 0 bases, and 6 bases separated the two germline ends. Germline V gene sequence: CDR1 ENHRY, CDR2 SYGVKD. CDR3 loop: CAIKSMNTEAFF. The DNA for the CDR3 is TGTGCCATCAAGAGCATGAACACTGAAGCTTTCTTT.

The chain has TRBV5-1 and TRBJ2-7; the match to TRBD2 covers 11 bases. The CDR3 has 16 amino acids. Germline CDR1 and CDR2: SGHRS and YFSETQ. With V trimmed by 10 bases and J by 1 base, 13 bases remained unmatched. This CDR3 reads CAGPSSGTSGSYEQYV. In DNA, the CDR3 is TGCGCCGGCCCGTCATCCGGGACTAGCGGATCCTACGAGCAGTACGTC.